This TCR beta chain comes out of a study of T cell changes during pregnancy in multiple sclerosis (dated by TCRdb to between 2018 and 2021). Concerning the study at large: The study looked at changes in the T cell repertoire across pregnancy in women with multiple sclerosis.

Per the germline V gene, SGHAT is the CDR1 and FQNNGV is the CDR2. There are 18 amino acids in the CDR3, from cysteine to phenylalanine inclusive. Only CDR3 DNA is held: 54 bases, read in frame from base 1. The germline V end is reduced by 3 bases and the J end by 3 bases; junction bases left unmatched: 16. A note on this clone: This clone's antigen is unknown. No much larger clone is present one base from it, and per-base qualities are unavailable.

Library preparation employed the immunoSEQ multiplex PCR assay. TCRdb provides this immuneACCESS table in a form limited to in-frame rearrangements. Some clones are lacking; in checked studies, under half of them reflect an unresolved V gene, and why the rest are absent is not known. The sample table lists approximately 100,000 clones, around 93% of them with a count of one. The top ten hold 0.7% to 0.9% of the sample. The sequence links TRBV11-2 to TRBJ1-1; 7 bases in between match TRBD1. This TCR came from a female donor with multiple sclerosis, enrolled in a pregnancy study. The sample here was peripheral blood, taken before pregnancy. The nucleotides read TGTGCCAGCAGCTTTAGTTTTGAGGGAAAGGGGGCGTACACTGAAGCTTTCTTT. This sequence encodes CASSFSFEGKGAYTEAFF.